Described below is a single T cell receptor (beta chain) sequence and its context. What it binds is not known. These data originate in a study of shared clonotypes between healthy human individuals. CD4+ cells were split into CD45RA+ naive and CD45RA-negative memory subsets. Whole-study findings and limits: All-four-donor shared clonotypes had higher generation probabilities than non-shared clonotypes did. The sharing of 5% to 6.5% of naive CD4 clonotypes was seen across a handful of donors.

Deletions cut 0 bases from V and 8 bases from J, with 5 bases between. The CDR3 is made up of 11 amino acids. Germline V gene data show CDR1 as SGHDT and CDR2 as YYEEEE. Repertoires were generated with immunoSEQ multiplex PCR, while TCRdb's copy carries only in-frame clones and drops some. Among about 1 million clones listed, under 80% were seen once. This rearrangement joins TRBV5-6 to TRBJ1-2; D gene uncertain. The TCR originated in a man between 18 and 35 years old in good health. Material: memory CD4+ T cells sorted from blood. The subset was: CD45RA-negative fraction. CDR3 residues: CASSLERGYTF. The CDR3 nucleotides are TGTGCCAGCAGCTTGGAGAGAGGCTACACCTTC.